This T cell receptor (beta chain) emerged from a study of human T cells and chemical hapten exposure. Study details: Alopecia areata, totalis or universalis affected patients, mainly female. Points from the study as a whole: The formation of large CDR3 similarity clusters by expanded TCRs significantly exceeded that of controls.

The CDR3 extends over 11 amino acids. Between the trimmed V and J ends, which lost 1 base and 7 bases, there was a span of 1 base. Germline-derived CDR1 and CDR2 are MNHNS and SASEGT. The time point here: patch test 2, 6 weeks after DPC sensitization. Regarding treatment: therapeutic diphenylcyclopropenone sensitization with weekly scalp DPC. TCRdb recomputed calls from the RACE reads with MiXCR, one row per CDR3 protein. The sample consists of tens of thousands of distinct CDR3 sequences, 7.5% to 9.5% of them appearing once. Of note for this clonotype: Its matching antigen is unknown.

Sequencing used whole blood, obtained in connection with sensitization to the hapten diphenylcyclopropenone (DPC). The rearrangement uses TRBV6-1 and TRBJ1-4; no reliable D call. The receptor was isolated from a woman in her forties or fifties with alopecia areata. Some clones in this sample may be carry-over from other donors' samples. This CDR3 is CASSEVEKLFF. In nucleotides, the CDR3 is TGTGCCAGCAGTGAAGTTGAAAAACTGTTTTTT.